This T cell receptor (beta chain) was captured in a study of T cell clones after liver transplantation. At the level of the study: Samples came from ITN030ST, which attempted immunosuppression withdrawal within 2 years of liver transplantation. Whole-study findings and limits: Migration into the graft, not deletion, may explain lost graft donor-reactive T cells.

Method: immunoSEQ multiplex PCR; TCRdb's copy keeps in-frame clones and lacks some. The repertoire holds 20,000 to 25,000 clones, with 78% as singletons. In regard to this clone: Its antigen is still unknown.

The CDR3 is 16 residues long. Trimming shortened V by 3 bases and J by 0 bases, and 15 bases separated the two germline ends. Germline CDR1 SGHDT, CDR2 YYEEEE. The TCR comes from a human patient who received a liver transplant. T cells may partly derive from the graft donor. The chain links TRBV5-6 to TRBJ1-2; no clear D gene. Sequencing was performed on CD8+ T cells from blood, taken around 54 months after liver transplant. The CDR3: CASSWVASGANYGYTF. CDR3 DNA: TGTGCCAGCAGCTGGGTGGCGTCCGGGGCTAACTATGGCTACACCTTC.